This T cell receptor beta chain derives from a study of Tregs in tolerant kidney transplant recipients. The table came from immunoSEQ multiplex PCR; TCRdb's copy has only in-frame clones and leaves some out. The sample contains approximately 60,000 clones, over 70% of which appear only once. This clone has just a few counts. Trimming removed 3 bases from V and 2 bases from J, with 11 bases in between. This CDR3 spans 14 amino acids. Germline CDR1 and CDR2: GTSNPN and SVGIG (reference sequence). Unstimulated Tregs (CD4+CD25+CD127-) and CD4+CD25- non-Tregs were sorted from PBMCs. Sequenced: CD4+ T cells from blood. This receptor was obtained from a human donor in good health. This rearrangement joins TRBV30 to TRBJ1-5; D remains unclear. The CDR3 DNA sequence: TGTGCCTGGAGGGAGGCTTGGGGCAATCAGCCCCAGCATTTT. It is translated as CAWREAWGNQPQHF.